The rows below give T cell receptor beta chains drawn from one sample of a study of shared T cell receptors in the human thymus. Sequencing used immunoSEQ multiplex PCR; TCRdb keeps in-frame clones, though not all of them. The sample records roughly 500,000 clones, around 82% being singletons. These data also featured in a second study, about human thymus T cells.

Sequencing input: thymocytes. The receptor source for this set is a boy under three years old with a congenital heart defect. Each CDR3 is given with its conserved first and last residue. Fields, in order: J gene, V gene, clone size, D gene, CDR3 length, CDR3 protein, CDR3 DNA. The D gene is left open where the match is weak. For some rows the clone size is stated as once, few or many, or as a class when expanded; others skip it.

>TRBJ2-7|TRBV15|NA|TRBD1|15
CATSRGGQGAYEQYF
TGTGCCACCAGCAGAGGTGGGCAGGGGGCCTACGAGCAGTACTTC
>TRBJ2-1|TRBV27|few|NA|16
CASTPGTFSSYNEQFF
TGTGCCAGCACTCCGGGGACATTTAGCTCCTACAATGAGCAGTTCTTC
>TRBJ2-7|TRBV5-1|NA|TRBD1|15
CASSLGTGDTYEQYF
TGCGCCAGCAGCTTGGGGACAGGGGACACCTACGAGCAGTACTTC
>TRBJ2-7|TRBV12-5|NA|TRBD2|17
CASGFRTSGSWLDEQYF
TGTGCTAGTGGTTTCCGGACTAGCGGGAGCTGGTTGGACGAGCAGTACTTC
>TRBJ1-3|TRBV28|NA|NA|12
CASSPGTNTIYF
TGTGCCAGCAGTCCCGGGACTAACACCATATATTTT
>TRBJ2-1|TRBV4-2|NA|NA|14
CASSVEQRASEQFF
TGTGCCAGCAGCGTCGAACAGCGGGCGAGTGAGCAGTTCTTC
>TRBJ2-1|TRBV28|NA|TRBD2|14
CASKGGLVYNEQFF
TGTGCCAGCAAGGGAGGACTAGTCTACAATGAGCAGTTCTTC
>TRBJ1-1|TRBV5-1|NA|TRBD1|18
CASSQVGTGRAMNTEAFF
TGCGCCAGCAGCCAGGTCGGGACAGGGCGCGCGATGAACACTGAAGCTTTCTTT
>TRBJ1-4|TRBV4-3|few|TRBD1|16
CASSQDPETGGEKLFF
TGCGCCAGCAGTCAAGATCCGGAGACAGGGGGTGAAAAACTGTTTTTT
>TRBJ2-2|TRBV4-1|NA|NA|16
CASSQEPSENTGELFF
TGCGCCAGCAGCCAAGAGCCTAGCGAGAACACCGGGGAGCTGTTTTTT
>TRBJ2-1|TRBV27|NA|TRBD2|19
CASSHSPHGTSGNYNEQFF
TGTGCCAGCAGCCACTCCCCCCATGGGACTAGCGGTAATTACAATGAGCAGTTCTTC
>TRBJ1-5|TRBV12-5|NA|TRBD1|14
CASGSGQAGQPQHF
TGTGCTAGTGGTTCGGGACAGGCCGGTCAGCCCCAGCATTTT
>TRBJ1-5|TRBV28|few|TRBD1|15
CASRSNRGGNQPQHF
TGTGCCAGCAGGTCTAACAGGGGTGGCAATCAGCCCCAGCATTTT
>TRBJ2-7|TRBV7-2|NA|TRBD2|13
CASSRGSTYEQYF
TGTGCCAGCAGCCGCGGGAGTACCTACGAGCAGTACTTC
>TRBJ2-7|TRBV9|NA|NA|12
CASSPPGSEQYF
TGTGCCAGCAGCCCCCCAGGGTCCGAGCAGTACTTC
>TRBJ2-1|TRBV6-5|NA|TRBD2|15
CASSYLRSGRNEQFF
TGTGCCAGCAGTTACTTGCGGAGCGGGAGGAATGAGCAGTTCTTC
>TRBJ2-2|TRBV10-3|NA|NA|16
CAISDYREKPSGELFF
TGTGCCATCAGTGACTACAGGGAGAAACCTTCCGGGGAGCTGTTTTTT
>TRBJ2-5|TRBV4-1|few|NA|22
CASSQVQSVSEWGHYRLETQYF
TGCGCCAGCAGCCAAGTCCAGTCCGTGTCGGAGTGGGGCCACTATAGGCTGGAGACCCAGTACTTC
>TRBJ2-5|TRBV11-2|NA|NA|15
CASSHRKLLRETQYF
TGTGCCAGCAGCCACCGTAAGCTATTACGAGAGACCCAGTACTTC
>TRBJ1-3|TRBV4-2|NA|TRBD1|15
CASSQDLDRYFPIYF
TGTGCCAGCAGCCAAGATCTGGACAGGTACTTCCCCATATATTTT
>TRBJ1-5|TRBV5-6|NA|TRBD1|19
CASSLMGQGSPYGNQPQHF
TGTGCCAGCAGCTTGATGGGACAGGGGAGCCCTTACGGCAATCAGCCCCAGCATTTT
>TRBJ2-7|TRBV29-1|NA|TRBD2|16
CSAAGLAGGPSYEQYF
TGCAGCGCCGCGGGACTAGCGGGAGGGCCCTCCTACGAGCAGTACTTC
>TRBJ1-1|TRBV15|few|NA|16
CATSRRGSLANTEAFF
TGTGCCACCAGCAGAAGAGGGTCCCTGGCCAACACTGAAGCTTTCTTT
>TRBJ2-1|TRBV7-8|NA|TRBD2|15
CASSRRLAGGYEQFF
TGTGCCAGCAGCCGGCGACTAGCGGGAGGCTATGAGCAGTTCTTC
>TRBJ2-7|TRBV4-3|once|NA|15
CASSQASGDPYEQYF
TGCGCCAGCAGCCAAGCCTCAGGGGACCCCTACGAGCAGTACTTC
>TRBJ2-7|TRBV27|NA|TRBD1|19
CASRRGTGGRTREAYEQYF
TGTGCCAGCAGGCGAGGGACAGGGGGAAGGACTAGGGAAGCCTACGAGCAGTACTTC
>TRBJ1-1|TRBV6-5|NA|TRBD1|14
CASSYRGQDTEAFF
TGTGCCAGCAGTTACAGGGGGCAAGACACTGAAGCTTTCTTT
>TRBJ2-7|TRBV27|NA|NA|16
CASSLTPPGGAYEQYF
TGTGCCAGCAGTCTAACCCCCCCTGGGGGGGCATACGAGCAGTACTTC
>TRBJ2-5|TRBV25-1|NA|NA|14
CASSELQVPETQYF
TGTGCCAGCAGTGAACTTCAGGTCCCAGAGACCCAGTACTTC
>TRBJ2-7|TRBV12-1|NA|NA|15
CASSLGLAETYEQYF
TGTGCCAGCAGCCTGGGACTAGCGGAAACCTACGAGCAGTACTTC